The rows below give T cell receptor beta chains drawn from one sample of a study of human T cells and chemical hapten exposure. One entry per CDR3 protein results from TCRdb running MiXCR on the RACE reads. There are a few hundred thousand distinct CDR3 sequences in the sample; roughly 6.3% occur only once, and over 5.5% lies in the top ten. Sequenced material: whole blood, taken in connection with sensitization to the hapten diphenylcyclopropenone (DPC). The source of these receptors is a woman aged 18 to 35 with alopecia areata. Some clones in this sample may be carry-over from other donors' samples. Both conserved end residues are part of each CDR3. Fields, in order: clone size, J gene, D gene, V gene, CDR3 protein, CDR3 DNA. D genes are given only for firm matches. Clone size is shown for a subset of rows, as once, few, many or a class of expanded clone.

clone_size: few; j_call: TRBJ1-6; d_call: NA; v_call: TRBV11-3; cdr3_aa: CASSRGGINSPLHF; cdr3_nt: TGTGCCAGCAGCAGAGGGGGGATTAATTCACCCCTCCACTTT
clone_size: many; j_call: TRBJ1-5; d_call: NA; v_call: TRBV12-3/TRBV12-4; cdr3_aa: CASSFRTGVNQPQHF; cdr3_nt: TGTGCCAGCAGTTTCAGAACTGGCGTCAATCAGCCCCAGCATTTT
clone_size: many; j_call: TRBJ2-5; d_call: NA; v_call: TRBV7-2; cdr3_aa: CASSSRDLRTQYF; cdr3_nt: TGTGCCAGCAGCTCCCGGGACTTAAGGACCCAGTACTTC
clone_size: few; j_call: TRBJ2-7; d_call: NA; v_call: TRBV5-1; cdr3_aa: CASSFVTGNEQYF; cdr3_nt: TGCGCCAGCAGCTTTGTAACAGGGAACGAGCAGTACTTC
clone_size: many; j_call: TRBJ1-1; d_call: NA; v_call: TRBV27; cdr3_aa: CASSWQGRPFF; cdr3_nt: TGTGCCAGCAGTTGGCAAGGGAGACCTTTCTTT
clone_size: many; j_call: TRBJ1-1; d_call: NA; v_call: TRBV27; cdr3_aa: CANSPGGAGTRNTEAFF; cdr3_nt: TGTGCCAACTCCCCCGGGGGGGCAGGGACAAGAAACACTGAAGCTTTCTTT
clone_size: NA; j_call: TRBJ2-7; d_call: TRBD2; v_call: TRBV6-5; cdr3_aa: CASSLAGVADFFEQYF; cdr3_nt: TGTGCCAGCAGCTTAGCGGGGGTAGCGGACTTCTTCGAGCAGTACTTC
clone_size: NA; j_call: TRBJ2-3; d_call: NA; v_call: TRBV24-1; cdr3_aa: CATSRTDEPTQYF; cdr3_nt: TGTGCCACCAGTCGCACGGATGAACCTACGCAGTATTTT
clone_size: few; j_call: TRBJ2-1; d_call: TRBD2; v_call: TRBV20-1; cdr3_aa: CSATTSGGSSYNEQFF; cdr3_nt: TGCAGTGCAACTACTAGCGGGGGCAGCTCCTACAATGAGCAGTTCTTC
clone_size: few; j_call: TRBJ2-1; d_call: TRBD1; v_call: TRBV28; cdr3_aa: CASSLGTGAYNEQFF; cdr3_nt: TGTGCCAGCAGTTTAGGGACAGGGGCGTACAATGAGCAGTTCTTC
clone_size: many; j_call: TRBJ1-2; d_call: NA; v_call: TRBV27; cdr3_aa: CASSLFGGARDGYTF; cdr3_nt: TGTGCCAGCAGTTTATTTGGGGGGGCGCGCGATGGCTACACCTTC
clone_size: few; j_call: TRBJ2-5; d_call: NA; v_call: TRBV7-2; cdr3_aa: CASSYNPGQETQYF; cdr3_nt: TGTGCCAGCAGCTATAACCCGGGGCAAGAGACCCAGTACTTC
clone_size: few; j_call: TRBJ2-2; d_call: TRBD1; v_call: TRBV12-3/TRBV12-4; cdr3_aa: CASSPRTGSRPNTGELFF; cdr3_nt: TGTGCCAGCAGTCCACGGACAGGGAGCCGACCGAACACCGGGGAGCTGTTTTTT
clone_size: many; j_call: TRBJ1-4; d_call: NA; v_call: TRBV3-1; cdr3_aa: CASSPTGRGEKLFF; cdr3_nt: TGTGCCAGCAGCCCTACAGGGAGAGGAGAAAAACTGTTTTTT
clone_size: few; j_call: TRBJ2-3; d_call: TRBD2; v_call: TRBV9; cdr3_aa: CASSKGGGAPDTQYF; cdr3_nt: TGTGCCAGCAGCAAAGGCGGGGGGGCCCCAGATACGCAGTATTTT
clone_size: many; j_call: TRBJ1-1; d_call: NA; v_call: TRBV11-2; cdr3_aa: CASSLAAGRGEAFF; cdr3_nt: TGTGCCAGCAGCTTAGCCGCGGGTCGGGGTGAAGCTTTCTTT
clone_size: many; j_call: TRBJ2-1; d_call: NA; v_call: TRBV6-2/TRBV6-3; cdr3_aa: CASRSGSVAGNEQFF; cdr3_nt: TGTGCCAGCAGGTCGGGGAGCGTGGCGGGGAATGAGCAGTTCTTC
clone_size: NA; j_call: TRBJ2-2; d_call: TRBD2; v_call: TRBV7-2; cdr3_aa: CASKGASGVHTGELFF; cdr3_nt: TGTGCCAGCAAAGGCGCTAGCGGGGTTCACACCGGGGAGCTGTTTTTT
clone_size: NA; j_call: TRBJ2-1; d_call: NA; v_call: TRBV20-1; cdr3_aa: CSARDRVDNEQFF; cdr3_nt: TGCAGTGCTAGAGATAGAGTTGACAATGAGCAGTTCTTC
clone_size: NA; j_call: TRBJ1-5; d_call: NA; v_call: TRBV24-1; cdr3_aa: CATSGQWRDQPQHF; cdr3_nt: TGTGCCACCAGTGGACAGTGGAGGGATCAGCCCCAGCATTTT
clone_size: many; j_call: TRBJ2-2; d_call: TRBD2; v_call: TRBV10-3; cdr3_aa: CAIRALAGNTGELFF; cdr3_nt: TGTGCCATCAGAGCGCTAGCGGGGAACACCGGGGAGCTGTTTTTT
clone_size: few; j_call: TRBJ2-2; d_call: NA; v_call: TRBV7-9; cdr3_aa: CATSPENTGELFF; cdr3_nt: TGTGCCACCTCCCCTGAGAACACCGGGGAGCTGTTTTTT
clone_size: few; j_call: TRBJ1-1; d_call: NA; v_call: TRBV12-3/TRBV12-4; cdr3_aa: CASSLGTRTEAFF; cdr3_nt: TGTGCCAGCAGTTTAGGCACGCGCACTGAAGCTTTCTTT
clone_size: NA; j_call: TRBJ1-1; d_call: NA; v_call: TRBV7-9; cdr3_aa: CASSFQGILAFF; cdr3_nt: TGTGCCAGCAGCTTCCAGGGGATTCTGGCTTTCTTT
clone_size: few; j_call: TRBJ1-6; d_call: NA; v_call: TRBV20-1; cdr3_aa: CSASGPGSYNSPLHF; cdr3_nt: TGCAGTGCTAGTGGCCCTGGGTCCTATAATTCACCCCTCCACTTT
clone_size: many; j_call: TRBJ1-4; d_call: NA; v_call: TRBV5-6; cdr3_aa: CASSERTDMELCLYNEKLFF; cdr3_nt: TGTGCCAGCAGCGAAAGGACAGACATGGAATTGTGCCTCTATAATGAAAAACTGTTTTTT
clone_size: few; j_call: TRBJ2-7; d_call: TRBD2; v_call: TRBV28; cdr3_aa: CASSSPGRRGALSYEQYF; cdr3_nt: TGTGCCAGCAGCTCCCCCGGGAGGCGGGGGGCACTATCCTACGAGCAGTACTTC
clone_size: NA; j_call: TRBJ2-3; d_call: NA; v_call: TRBV27; cdr3_aa: CASSPEVSGDTQYF; cdr3_nt: TGTGCCAGCAGTCCGGAAGTTTCGGGAGATACGCAGTATTTT
clone_size: NA; j_call: TRBJ2-1; d_call: NA; v_call: TRBV9; cdr3_aa: CASSPITHGGYNEQFF; cdr3_nt: TGTGCCAGCAGCCCCATCACTCACGGGGGTTACAATGAGCAGTTCTTC
clone_size: many; j_call: TRBJ1-2; d_call: NA; v_call: TRBV29-1; cdr3_aa: CSVERRITEAATNYGYTF; cdr3_nt: TGCAGCGTTGAAAGGAGGATCACGGAGGCAGCCACTAACTATGGCTACACCTTC
clone_size: many; j_call: TRBJ1-5; d_call: NA; v_call: TRBV5-1; cdr3_aa: CASSQGDNQPQHF; cdr3_nt: TGCGCCAGCAGCCAGGGAGATAATCAGCCCCAGCATTTT
clone_size: NA; j_call: TRBJ2-1; d_call: TRBD2; v_call: TRBV12-5; cdr3_aa: CASGLVLGRGPYNEQFF; cdr3_nt: TGTGCTAGTGGTTTGGTACTGGGGAGGGGACCCTACAATGAGCAGTTCTTC
clone_size: few; j_call: TRBJ1-5; d_call: NA; v_call: TRBV4-1; cdr3_aa: CASSQESLPQPQHF; cdr3_nt: TGCGCCAGCAGCCAAGAAAGTTTGCCACAGCCCCAGCATTTT
clone_size: NA; j_call: TRBJ2-1; d_call: TRBD2; v_call: TRBV9; cdr3_aa: CASSLAGGPPNEQFF; cdr3_nt: TGTGCCAGCAGTTTAGCGGGGGGGCCTCCCAATGAGCAGTTCTTC
clone_size: few; j_call: TRBJ2-3; d_call: NA; v_call: TRBV28; cdr3_aa: CASQVEGGLSDTQYF; cdr3_nt: TGTGCCAGTCAGGTGGAGGGGGGGTTGTCAGATACGCAGTATTTT
clone_size: many; j_call: TRBJ1-1; d_call: NA; v_call: TRBV6-5; cdr3_aa: CASWRSTEAFF; cdr3_nt: TGTGCCAGTTGGAGGAGCACTGAAGCTTTCTTT
clone_size: few; j_call: TRBJ1-1; d_call: NA; v_call: TRBV3-1; cdr3_aa: CASSLQGGGDAFF; cdr3_nt: TGTGCCAGCAGCCTACAGGGAGGCGGAGACGCTTTCTTT
clone_size: few; j_call: TRBJ1-2; d_call: NA; v_call: TRBV28; cdr3_aa: CASSTGHRDGYTF; cdr3_nt: TGTGCCAGCAGTACGGGACATAGAGATGGCTACACCTTC
clone_size: many; j_call: TRBJ1-1; d_call: NA; v_call: TRBV5-1; cdr3_aa: CASSLGRISGTMNTEAFF; cdr3_nt: TGCGCCAGCAGCTTGGGTCGGATTAGCGGCACAATGAACACTGAAGCTTTCTTT
clone_size: few; j_call: TRBJ2-2; d_call: NA; v_call: TRBV4-2; cdr3_aa: CASSQDFQGAGELFF; cdr3_nt: TGTGCCAGCAGCCAAGACTTCCAGGGCGCCGGGGAGCTGTTTTTT
clone_size: NA; j_call: TRBJ1-3; d_call: NA; v_call: TRBV4-1; cdr3_aa: CASSQDTEPGNTIYF; cdr3_nt: TGCGCCAGCAGCCAAGATACGGAGCCTGGAAACACCATATATTTT
clone_size: few; j_call: TRBJ2-5; d_call: TRBD2; v_call: TRBV4-2; cdr3_aa: CASSQELGLAGERAETQYF; cdr3_nt: TGTGCCAGCAGCCAAGAGCTGGGACTAGCGGGGGAGCGCGCAGAGACCCAGTACTTC
clone_size: many; j_call: TRBJ1-2; d_call: NA; v_call: TRBV5-5; cdr3_aa: CASRVGGSVAGYTF; cdr3_nt: TGTGCCAGCAGGGTTGGGGGGAGTGTCGCTGGCTACACCTTC
clone_size: many; j_call: TRBJ2-7; d_call: TRBD1; v_call: TRBV10-3; cdr3_aa: CAISGTGGYEQYF; cdr3_nt: TGTGCCATCAGTGGAACAGGGGGCTACGAGCAGTACTTC
clone_size: few; j_call: TRBJ2-7; d_call: NA; v_call: TRBV3-1; cdr3_aa: CASSQGHRYEQYF; cdr3_nt: TGTGCCAGCAGCCAAGGACACCGCTACGAGCAGTACTTC
clone_size: many; j_call: TRBJ2-3; d_call: TRBD1; v_call: TRBV29-1; cdr3_aa: CSVGRTGGANTQYF; cdr3_nt: TGCAGCGTTGGAAGGACAGGGGGCGCGAATACGCAGTATTTT
clone_size: few; j_call: TRBJ2-5; d_call: NA; v_call: TRBV27; cdr3_aa: CASSLLGNQETQYF; cdr3_nt: TGTGCCAGCAGTTTGCTCGGCAATCAAGAGACCCAGTACTTC
clone_size: few; j_call: TRBJ1-1; d_call: TRBD1; v_call: TRBV7-9; cdr3_aa: CASSFIPGTGVNEAFF; cdr3_nt: TGTGCCAGCAGCTTTATTCCCGGGACAGGGGTTAATGAAGCTTTCTTT
clone_size: few; j_call: TRBJ2-1; d_call: TRBD2; v_call: TRBV7-2; cdr3_aa: CASSSQRGAYNEQFF; cdr3_nt: TGTGCCAGCAGCTCTCAGCGGGGGGCCTACAATGAGCAGTTCTTC
clone_size: NA; j_call: TRBJ2-6; d_call: NA; v_call: TRBV6-1; cdr3_aa: CASRSRGANVLTF; cdr3_nt: TGTGCCAGCAGATCAAGAGGGGCCAACGTCCTGACTTTC
clone_size: few; j_call: TRBJ2-2; d_call: NA; v_call: TRBV12-3/TRBV12-4; cdr3_aa: CASSPTAGLLNTGELFF; cdr3_nt: TGTGCCAGCAGCCCGACCGCAGGGTTACTAAACACCGGGGAGCTGTTTTTT
clone_size: many; j_call: TRBJ2-6; d_call: TRBD2; v_call: TRBV4-2; cdr3_aa: CASSQVAGVPSGANVLTF; cdr3_nt: TGTGCCAGCAGCCAAGTGGCGGGGGTCCCCTCTGGGGCCAACGTCCTGACTTTC
clone_size: many; j_call: TRBJ2-7; d_call: NA; v_call: TRBV24-1; cdr3_aa: CATSEAGGAYEQYF; cdr3_nt: TGTGCCACCAGTGAAGCTGGGGGCGCCTACGAGCAGTACTTC
clone_size: few; j_call: TRBJ1-6; d_call: TRBD1; v_call: TRBV7-9; cdr3_aa: CASSPPPYRGNSPLHF; cdr3_nt: TGTGCCAGCAGCCCACCCCCCTACAGGGGTAATTCACCCCTCCACTTT